This TCR beta chain was captured by sequencing in a study of CD8+ T cells in alopecia areata. Points from the study as a whole: Resident alphabeta T-cell populations of normal skin are likewise subject to sequencing in scalp samples.

PBMC-derived CD4+ and CD8+ T cells were sorted. Extracted RNA was reverse transcribed into cDNA, the sequencing template. Measured with immunoSEQ multiplex PCR; TCRdb has only the in-frame clones, and not every one. Here the sample spans 110,000 to 150,000 clones, about three fifths being singletons. The table lists this clone with a few counts. As yet, its antigen is unknown. Trimming removed 5 bases at V and 6 bases at J, with 11 bases between. Germline CDR1 SQVTM, CDR2 ANQGSEA. This CDR3 has 11 residues. Sequencing was carried out using CD8+ T cells sorted from blood. This clonotype was obtained from a human donor in good health. The chain employs TRBV29-1 and TRBJ2-7; maybe TRBD2 (6 bases). CDR3 in amino acids: CSVQRGGEQYF. CDR3 DNA sequence: TGCAGCGTTCAAAGGGGAGGCGAGCAGTACTTC.